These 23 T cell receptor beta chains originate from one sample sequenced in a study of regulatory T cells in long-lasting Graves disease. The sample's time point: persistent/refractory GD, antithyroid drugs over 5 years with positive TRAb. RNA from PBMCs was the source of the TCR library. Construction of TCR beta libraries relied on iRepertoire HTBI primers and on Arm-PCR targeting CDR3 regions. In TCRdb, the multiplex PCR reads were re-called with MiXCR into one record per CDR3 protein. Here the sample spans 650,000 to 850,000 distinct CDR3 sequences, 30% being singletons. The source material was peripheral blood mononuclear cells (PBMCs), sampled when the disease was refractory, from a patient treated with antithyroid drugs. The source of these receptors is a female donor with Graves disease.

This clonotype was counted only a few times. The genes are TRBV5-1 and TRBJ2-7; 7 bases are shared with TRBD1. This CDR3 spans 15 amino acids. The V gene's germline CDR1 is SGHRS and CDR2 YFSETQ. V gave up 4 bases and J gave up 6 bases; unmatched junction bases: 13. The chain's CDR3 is CASSPGTAKGGEQYF. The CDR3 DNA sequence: TGCGCCAGCAGCCCCGGGACAGCAAAAGGCGGCGAGCAGTACTTC.

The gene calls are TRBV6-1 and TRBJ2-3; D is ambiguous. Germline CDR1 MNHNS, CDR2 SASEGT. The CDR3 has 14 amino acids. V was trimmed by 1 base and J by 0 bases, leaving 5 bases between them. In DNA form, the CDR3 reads TGTGCCAGCAGTGAAGGTAGCAGCACAGATACGCAGTATTTT. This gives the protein CASSEGSSTDTQYF.

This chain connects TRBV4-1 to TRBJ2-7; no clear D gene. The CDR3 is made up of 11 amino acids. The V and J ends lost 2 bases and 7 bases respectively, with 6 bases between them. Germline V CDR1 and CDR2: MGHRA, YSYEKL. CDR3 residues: CASSQFEEQYF. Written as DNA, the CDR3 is TGCGCCAGCAGCCAATTTGAGGAGCAGTACTTC.

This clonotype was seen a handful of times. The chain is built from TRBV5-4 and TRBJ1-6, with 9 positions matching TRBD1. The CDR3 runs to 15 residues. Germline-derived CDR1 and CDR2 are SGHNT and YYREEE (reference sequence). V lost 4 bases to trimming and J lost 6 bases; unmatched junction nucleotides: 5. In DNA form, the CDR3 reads TGTGCCAGCAGCGCCGGGACAGGGAGTAATTCACCCCTCCACTTT. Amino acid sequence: CASSAGTGSNSPLHF.

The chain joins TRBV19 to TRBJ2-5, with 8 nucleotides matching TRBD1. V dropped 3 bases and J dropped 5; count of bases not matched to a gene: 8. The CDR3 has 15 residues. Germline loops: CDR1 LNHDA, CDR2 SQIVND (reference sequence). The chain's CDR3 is CASSIRTGYHETQYF. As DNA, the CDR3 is TGTGCCAGTAGTATCCGGACAGGGTATCATGAGACCCAGTACTTC.

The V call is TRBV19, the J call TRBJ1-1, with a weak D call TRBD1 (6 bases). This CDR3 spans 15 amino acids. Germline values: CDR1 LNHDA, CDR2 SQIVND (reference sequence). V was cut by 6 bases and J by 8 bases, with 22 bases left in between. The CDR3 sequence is CASRPYRVDLGEAFF. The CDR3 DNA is TGTGCCAGTAGACCTTACAGGGTTGACCTCGGGGAAGCTTTCTTT.

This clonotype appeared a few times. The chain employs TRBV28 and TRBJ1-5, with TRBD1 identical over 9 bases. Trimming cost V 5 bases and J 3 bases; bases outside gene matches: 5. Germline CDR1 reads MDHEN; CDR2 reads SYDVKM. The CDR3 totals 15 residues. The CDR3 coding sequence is TGTGCCAGCAGTGTCGGGACAGGGAACAATCAGCCCCAGCATTTT. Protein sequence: CASSVGTGNNQPQHF.

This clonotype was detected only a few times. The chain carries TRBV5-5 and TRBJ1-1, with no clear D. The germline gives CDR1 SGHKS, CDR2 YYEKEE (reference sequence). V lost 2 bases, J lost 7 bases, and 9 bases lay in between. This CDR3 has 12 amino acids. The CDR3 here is CASSFPEIEAFF. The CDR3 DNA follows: TGTGCCAGCAGCTTCCCAGAGATTGAAGCTTTCTTT.

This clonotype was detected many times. CDR3 DNA sequence: TGCAGTGCCGAACCGGCGGCGGGGAAAGAGACCCAGTACTTC. Its protein is CSAEPAAGKETQYF. The chain links TRBV20-1 to TRBJ2-5, with a possible D match to TRBD2 (6 bases). The length of the CDR3 is 14 residues. V gave up 6 bases and J gave up 3 bases, with 17 bases separating them. The germline gives CDR1 DFQATT, CDR2 SNEGSKA (reference sequence).

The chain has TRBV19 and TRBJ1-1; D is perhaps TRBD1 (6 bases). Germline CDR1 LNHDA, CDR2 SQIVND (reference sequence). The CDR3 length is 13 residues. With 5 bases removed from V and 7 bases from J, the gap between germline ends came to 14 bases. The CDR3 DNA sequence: TGTGCCAGTAGTTTGACAGGTCTTGGTGAAGCTTTCTTT. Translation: CASSLTGLGEAFF.

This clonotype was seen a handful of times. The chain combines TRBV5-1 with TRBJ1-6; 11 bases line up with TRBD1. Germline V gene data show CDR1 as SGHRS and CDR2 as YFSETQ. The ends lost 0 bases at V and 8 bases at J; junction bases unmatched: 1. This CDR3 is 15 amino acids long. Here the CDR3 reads CASSLGDRGDSPLHF. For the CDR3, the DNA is TGCGCCAGCAGCTTGGGGGACAGGGGGGATTCACCCCTCCACTTT.

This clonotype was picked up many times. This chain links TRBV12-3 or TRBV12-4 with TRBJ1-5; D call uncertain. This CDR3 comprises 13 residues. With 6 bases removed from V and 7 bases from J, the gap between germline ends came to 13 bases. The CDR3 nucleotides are TGTGCCAGCAGCCCCCTAGGAGGGCAGCCCCAGCATTTT. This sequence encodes CASSPLGGQPQHF.

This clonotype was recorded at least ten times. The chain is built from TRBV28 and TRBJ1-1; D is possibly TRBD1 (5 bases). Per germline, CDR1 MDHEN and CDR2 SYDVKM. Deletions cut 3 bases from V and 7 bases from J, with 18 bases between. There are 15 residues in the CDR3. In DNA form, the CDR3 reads TGTGCCAGCAGTTTTGATTTGAACCGGGGGAATGAAGCTTTCTTT. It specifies CASSFDLNRGNEAFF.

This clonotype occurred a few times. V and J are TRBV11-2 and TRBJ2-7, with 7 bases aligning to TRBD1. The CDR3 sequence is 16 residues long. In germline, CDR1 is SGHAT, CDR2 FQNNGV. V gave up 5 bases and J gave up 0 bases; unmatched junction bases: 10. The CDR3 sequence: CASSGYQGESSYEQYF. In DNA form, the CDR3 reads TGTGCCAGCAGCGGCTACCAGGGGGAGAGCTCCTACGAGCAGTACTTC.

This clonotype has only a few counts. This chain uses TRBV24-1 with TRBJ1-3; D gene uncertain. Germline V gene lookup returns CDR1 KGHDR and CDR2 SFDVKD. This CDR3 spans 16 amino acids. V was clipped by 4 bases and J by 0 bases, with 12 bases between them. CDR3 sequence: CATSEPGRYSGNTIYF. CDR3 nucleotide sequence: TGTGCCACCAGTGAACCGGGCAGGTACTCTGGAAACACCATATATTTT.

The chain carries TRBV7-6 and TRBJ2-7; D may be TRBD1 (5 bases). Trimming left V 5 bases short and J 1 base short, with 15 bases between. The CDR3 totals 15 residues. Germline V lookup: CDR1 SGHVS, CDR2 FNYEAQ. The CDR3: CASSTTGSPSYEQYF. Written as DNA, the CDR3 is TGTGCCAGCAGCACAACAGGATCACCATCCTACGAGCAGTACTTC.

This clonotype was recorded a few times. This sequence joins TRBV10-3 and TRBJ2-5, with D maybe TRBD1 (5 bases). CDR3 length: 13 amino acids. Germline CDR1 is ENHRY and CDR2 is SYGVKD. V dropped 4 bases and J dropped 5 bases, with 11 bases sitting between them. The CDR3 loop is CAISVQGQETQYF. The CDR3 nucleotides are TGTGCCATCAGTGTCCAGGGTCAGGAGACCCAGTACTTC.

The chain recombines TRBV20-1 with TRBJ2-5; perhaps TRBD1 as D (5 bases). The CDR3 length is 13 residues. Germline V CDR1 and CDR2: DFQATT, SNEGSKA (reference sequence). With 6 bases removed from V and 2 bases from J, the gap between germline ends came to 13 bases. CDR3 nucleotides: TGCAGTGCAAAGAAGGGGTTACAAGAGACCCAGTACTTC. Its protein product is CSAKKGLQETQYF.

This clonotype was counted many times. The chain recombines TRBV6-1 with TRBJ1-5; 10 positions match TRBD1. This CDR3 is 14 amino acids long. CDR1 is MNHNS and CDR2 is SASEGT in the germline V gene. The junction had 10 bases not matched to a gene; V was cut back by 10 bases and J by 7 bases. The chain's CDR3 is CATSKGQGFQPQHF. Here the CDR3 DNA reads TGTGCCACTTCAAAGGGACAGGGGTTCCAGCCCCAGCATTTT.

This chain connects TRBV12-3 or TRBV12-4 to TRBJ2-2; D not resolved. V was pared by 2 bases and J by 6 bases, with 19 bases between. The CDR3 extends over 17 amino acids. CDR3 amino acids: CASSLFIGGTASGELFF. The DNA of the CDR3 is TGTGCCAGCAGTTTATTTATAGGCGGCACAGCCTCCGGGGAGCTGTTTTTT.

DNA for the CDR3: TGTGCCAGCAGCTTCGGACTAGCGGGAGTGAGTTACAATGAGCAGTTCTTC. This encodes CASSFGLAGVSYNEQFF. The chain carries TRBV7-2 and TRBJ2-1, with 13 bases aligning to TRBD2. This CDR3 spans 17 amino acids. V lost 3 bases and J lost 4; bases outside the gene matches: 6. Germline-derived CDR1 and CDR2 are SGHTA and FQGNSA.

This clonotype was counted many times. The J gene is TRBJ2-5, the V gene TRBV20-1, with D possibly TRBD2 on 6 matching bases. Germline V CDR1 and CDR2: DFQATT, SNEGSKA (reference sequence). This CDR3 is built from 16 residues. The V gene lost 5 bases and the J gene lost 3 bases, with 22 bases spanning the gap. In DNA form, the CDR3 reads TGCAGTGCTGGACCGGGACTCCTTGGGGAGGAAGAGACCCAGTACTTC. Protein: CSAGPGLLGEEETQYF.

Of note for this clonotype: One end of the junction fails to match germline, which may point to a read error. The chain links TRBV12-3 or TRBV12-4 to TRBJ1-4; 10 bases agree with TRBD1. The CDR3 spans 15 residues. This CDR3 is CASGLTGQGSEKLFF. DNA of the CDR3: TGTGCCAGCGGTTTGACGGGACAGGGGAGCGAAAAACTGTTTTTT.